This TCR beta chain was captured in a study of T cells in Graves' hyperthyroidism and ophthalmopathy. This CDR3 region has 17 residues. Germline trimming cut 6 bases from V and 5 bases from J; bases unmatched to any gene: 7. Germline lookup yields CDR1 MGHDK and CDR2 SYGVNS. Template material for amplifying TCR beta CDR3 regions consisted of RNA transcripts. An initial round of RT-PCR targeting the TCR CDR3 relied on the HTBI primer set. One entry per CDR3 protein results from TCRdb running MiXCR on the multiplex PCR reads. The table includes fewer than 750,000 distinct CDR3 sequences, 46% detected once.

The receptor comes from a woman younger than 30 with Graves' hyperthyroidism. Sequenced: peripheral blood or thyroid tissue (not recorded which). This chain connects TRBV25-1 to TRBJ2-2; 15 bases line up with TRBD2. The CDR3 DNA is TGTGCCAGCAGCCCTGGGACTAGCGGGAGGATGACCGGGGAGCTGTTTTTT. Translation gives CASSPGTSGRMTGELFF. Drawing the rest from reference TRBV25-1 and TRBJ2-2, the complete variable domain is EADIYQTPRYLVIGTGKKITLECSQTMGHDKMYWYQQDPGMELHLIHYSYGVNSTEKGDLSSESTVSRIRTEHFPLTLESARPSHTSQYLCASSPGTSGRMTGELFFGEGSRLTVL.